These 15 T cell receptor beta chains originate from one sample sequenced in a study of post-analysis software for immune sequencing data. The antigens for these receptors are not known. Study-level points and caveats: Roughly 5 TRBV segments, TRBV5-6, TRBV5-1 and TRBV20-1 among them, were found more frequent in patients than controls.

Unique molecular identifiers had been added to the TCR beta cDNA libraries. TCRdb processed the PCR reads anew with MiXCR; each CDR3 protein has one entry. The sample yields about 770,000 distinct CDR3 sequences, approximately 44% seen once. The material sequenced was blood. The receptors come from a girl between 5 and 17 years old with multiple sclerosis.

The genes are TRBV5-1 and TRBJ2-7, with 7 bases fitting TRBD1. Germline V gene lookup returns CDR1 SGHRS and CDR2 YFSETQ. The CDR3 consists of 13 residues. V shed 4 bases and J 6 bases; nucleotides not matched to a gene: 7. The CDR3 nucleotides are TGCGCCAGCAGCGGGGACAGTTTACGCGAGCAGTACTTC. This encodes CASSGDSLREQYF.

V usage is TRBV4-3 and J usage is TRBJ2-3; TRBD1 or TRBD2 may be the D gene (5 bases each). Trimming stripped 5 bases from V and 6 bases from J, with 18 bases between. The germline V gene has CDR1 LGHNA and CDR2 YSLEER. The CDR3 sequence is 15 residues long. The CDR3 protein is CASSEGPTSPDTQYF. Written as DNA, the CDR3 is TGCGCCAGCAGCGAGGGACCCACGTCCCCGGATACGCAGTATTTT.

The chain joins TRBV7-9 to TRBJ2-5; tentatively, D is TRBD2 (5 bases). V lost 1 base, J lost 5 bases, and 11 bases lay in between. The CDR3 extends over 14 amino acids. Looked up from germline, CDR1 is SEHNR and CDR2 is FQNEAQ (reference sequence). Here the CDR3 reads CASSLGARRETQYF. CDR3 DNA sequence: TGTGCCAGCAGCTTAGGGGCCCGGAGGGAGACCCAGTACTTC.

J is TRBJ1-5 and V is TRBV24-1, with D uncertain. Germline V gives CDR1 KGHDR, CDR2 SFDVKD. Trimming removed 1 base at V and 0 bases at J, with 3 bases between. The CDR3 length is 14 residues. This chain's CDR3 is CATSDLNSNQPQHF. The CDR3 nucleotides read TGTGCCACCAGTGATTTAAATAGCAATCAGCCCCAGCATTTT.

This clonotype was recorded only once. This chain joins TRBV30 and TRBJ2-1, with 7 bases that match TRBD2. V lost 3 bases and J lost 3; bases outside the gene matches: 5. The CDR3 is 14 residues long. Germline values: CDR1 GTSNPN, CDR2 SVGIG (reference sequence). The CDR3 sequence: CAWRAASGYNEQFF. For the CDR3, the DNA is TGTGCCTGGAGGGCAGCTAGCGGCTACAATGAGCAGTTCTTC.

In its sample, this clonotype was seen a few times. The chain recombines TRBV6-5 with TRBJ2-1, with 12 positions matching TRBD2. This CDR3 is 17 amino acids long. Unmatched junction bases numbered 7, after V lost 0 bases and J lost 7 bases. Germline V CDR1 and CDR2: MNHEY, SVGAGI. The CDR3 region is CASSYSRTSGKGNEQFF. The CDR3 DNA sequence: TGTGCCAGCAGTTACTCTCGGACTAGCGGGAAAGGTAATGAGCAGTTCTTC.

The rearrangement joins TRBV29-1 to TRBJ2-5; D not resolved. The germline CDR1 and CDR2 sequences are SQVTM and ANQGSEA. V was cut by 5 bases and J by 1 base, with 8 bases left in between. The CDR3 contains 12 residues. In nucleotides, the CDR3 is TGCAGCGTTAAGTTGACCCAAGAGACCCAGTACTTC. As protein: CSVKLTQETQYF.

Here the CDR3 DNA reads TGCAGCGTTGAAGATGGCCGACAGGGTGGAGACGGCTACACCTTC. This gives the protein CSVEDGRQGGDGYTF. The V gene is TRBV29-1, the J gene TRBJ1-2; 7 nucleotides match TRBD1. Germline CDR1 reads SQVTM; CDR2 reads ANQGSEA. The ends lost 0 bases at V and 8 bases at J; junction bases unmatched: 12. CDR3 length: 15 amino acids.

The chain employs TRBV5-1 and TRBJ2-3; no definite D call. Germline-derived CDR1 and CDR2 are SGHRS and YFSETQ. Trimming stripped 1 base from V and 5 bases from J, with 11 bases between. This CDR3 is built from 14 residues. CDR3 in amino acids: CASSLIRVQDTQYF. CDR3 in DNA: TGCGCCAGCAGCTTGATACGGGTTCAAGATACGCAGTATTTT.

In this sample, this clonotype turned up many times. The chain uses TRBV6-5 and TRBJ2-5; D is possibly TRBD1 (5 bases). The V gene lost 6 bases and the J gene lost 4 bases, with 12 bases spanning the gap. CDR1 is MNHEY and CDR2 is SVGAGI in the germline V gene. The CDR3 loop spans 13 amino acids. The CDR3 coding sequence is TGTGCCAGCAGAATCCAGGGTATAGAGACCCAGTACTTC. Its protein is CASRIQGIETQYF.

The chain has TRBV6-6 and TRBJ2-7; the D call may be TRBD1 or TRBD2 (5 bases each). V lost 2 bases and J 2 bases, leaving 16 bases between the germline ends. The CDR3 runs to 16 residues. Germline CDR1 reads MNHNY; CDR2 reads SVGAGI (reference sequence). The CDR3 DNA sequence: TGTGCCAGCAGTTACATTACGGGACCAAGCCCCTACGAGCAGTACTTC. Translation: CASSYITGPSPYEQYF.

This clonotype appeared many times. The rearrangement joins TRBV7-2 to TRBJ2-7; maybe TRBD1 (5 bases). Trimming shortened V by 0 bases and J by 3 bases, and 9 bases separated the two germline ends. Germline CDR1 and CDR2: SGHTA and FQGNSA. This CDR3 region has 14 residues. The CDR3 reads CASSLAQDLYEQYF. CDR3 coding DNA: TGTGCCAGCAGCTTAGCACAGGACCTCTACGAGCAGTACTTC. The full variable domain, completed using reference TRBV7-2 and TRBJ2-7, is GAGVSQSPSNKVTEKGKDVELRCDPISGHTALYWYRQSLGQGLEFLIYFQGNSAPDKSGLPSDRFSAERTGGSVSTLTIQRTQQEDSAVYLCASSLAQDLYEQYFGPGTRLTVT.

The rearrangement joins TRBV9 to TRBJ2-3, with 7 bases that match TRBD1. The junction had 11 bases not matched to a gene; V was cut back by 2 bases and J by 5 bases. The CDR3 length is 16 residues. CDR1 SGDLS and CDR2 YYNGEE come from the germline V gene. CDR3 sequence reads: CASSVSGQVSGDTQYF. Here the CDR3 DNA reads TGTGCCAGCAGCGTCTCTGGACAGGTCTCTGGAGATACGCAGTATTTT.

This clonotype has a handful of counts. In DNA form, the CDR3 reads TGTGCCAGCAGCAAATTTCGGACAGGGAATCAGCCCCAGCATTTT. This sequence encodes CASSKFRTGNQPQHF. The V call is TRBV28, the J call TRBJ1-5; 8 nucleotides align to TRBD1. Germline CDR1 and CDR2: MDHEN and SYDVKM. The CDR3 covers 15 residues. The trim removed 6 bases at V and 4 bases at J, leaving 8 bases unmatched. Full variable domain (remainder filled in from reference TRBV28 and TRBJ1-5): DVKVTQSSRYLVKRTGEKVFLECVQDMDHENMFWYRQDPGLGLRLIYFSYDVKMKEKGDIPEGYSVSREKKERFSLILESASTNQTSMYLCASSKFRTGNQPQHFGDGTRLSIL.

Only a few counts were recorded for this clonotype. CDR3 bases: TGTGCCAGCAGCTTAGTAAACCCCTTAGCGGGCGAGCAGTACTTC. It yields the protein CASSLVNPLAGEQYF. This chain connects TRBV7-9 to TRBJ2-7, with 7 bases fitting TRBD2. The CDR3 length is 15 residues. Trimming took 1 base from V and 6 from J; bases not matched to a gene: 9. Germline V gene data show CDR1 as SEHNR and CDR2 as FQNEAQ (reference sequence).